Listed here are 10 T cell receptor beta chains from one sample, sequenced in a study of CD8 T cells in ankylosing spondylitis. In TCRdb, the 5' RACE reads were re-called with MiXCR into one record per CDR3 protein. The profile covers about 150,000 distinct CDR3 sequences, with under 35% appearing a single time and 6% taken by the ten largest. The sample consisted of synovial fluid, either unsorted or a sorted T cell fraction (not recorded which). The receptors shown here come from a male donor with ankylosing spondylitis.

The CDR3 DNA reads TGCGCCAGCAGCTTGGTTGGGGAAAGCTCCTACAATGAGCAGTTCTTC. Its protein product is CASSLVGESSYNEQFF. The chain recombines TRBV5-1 with TRBJ2-1; D is ambiguous. V was trimmed by 0 bases and J by 0 bases, leaving 10 bases between them. CDR1 is SGHRS, CDR2 YFSETQ, per germline. This CDR3 contains 16 residues.

The chain employs TRBV28 and TRBJ1-4; 11 bases fit TRBD1. CDR1 and CDR2 from the germline V gene are MDHEN and SYDVKM. The CDR3 is made up of 15 amino acids. V lost 6 bases, J lost 7 bases, and 7 bases stayed unmatched. CDR3: CASSYGQGAGEKLFF. As DNA, the CDR3 is TGTGCCAGCAGCTACGGACAGGGGGCAGGTGAAAAACTGTTTTTT.

The genes are TRBV11-2 and TRBJ1-5; D remains unclear. Germline V gene sequence: CDR1 SGHAT, CDR2 FQNNGV. CDR3 length: 13 amino acids. V was trimmed by 1 base and J by 6 bases, leaving 7 bases between them. The CDR3 DNA reads as TGTGCCAGCAGCTTAGGTCCCGTTCAGCCCCAGCATTTT. It specifies CASSLGPVQPQHF.

The chain has TRBV6-5 and TRBJ1-4; D is uncertain. Germline CDR1 and CDR2: MNHEY and SVGAGI. The CDR3 has 16 residues. Trimming pared 4 bases from V and 5 bases from J, leaving 17 bases between. The CDR3 spells CASSLLMGGRNEKLFF. CDR3 nucleotides: TGTGCCAGCAGTTTACTCATGGGTGGGAGGAATGAAAAACTGTTTTTT.

The chain recombines TRBV19 with TRBJ2-1, with TRBD2 matching 7 bases. The ends lost 1 base at V and 8 bases at J; junction bases unmatched: 11. Germline loops: CDR1 LNHDA, CDR2 SQIVND (reference sequence). This CDR3 contains 16 residues. CDR3 in amino acids: CASSIASGRASDEQFF. For the CDR3, the DNA is TGTGCCAGTAGTATAGCGAGTGGGAGGGCCTCGGATGAGCAGTTCTTC.

The CDR3 is CASSSQTGDKNIQYF. Written as DNA, the CDR3 is TGTGCCAGCAGTTCCCAGACAGGGGACAAAAACATTCAGTACTTC. The gene calls are TRBV6-5 and TRBJ2-4; 8 bases match TRBD1. CDR1 is MNHEY, CDR2 SVGAGI, per germline. CDR3 length: 15 residues. Losses at the gene ends were 4 bases for V and 3 bases for J; bases not matched to a gene: 5.

This clonotype has just one count. The V call is TRBV20-1, the J call TRBJ2-7; D remains ambiguous. The germline gives CDR1 DFQATT, CDR2 SNEGSKA (reference sequence). The CDR3 runs to 13 residues. Trimming took off 2 bases at V and 0 bases at J, with 8 bases between the two ends. This chain's CDR3 is CSARRRSSYEQYF. The CDR3 DNA follows: TGCAGTGCTAGAAGGCGGAGCTCCTACGAGCAGTACTTC.

Many counts were recorded for this clonotype. The V call is TRBV5-1, the J call TRBJ2-2, with 7 bases that match TRBD2. J lost 5 bases, V lost 1 base, and 8 bases had no gene match. The CDR3 runs 16 residues. Germline V gene data show CDR1 as SGHRS and CDR2 as YFSETQ. The CDR3 sequence: CASSLYGSGQTGELFF. Written as DNA, the CDR3 is TGCGCCAGCAGCTTGTATGGTAGCGGGCAGACCGGGGAGCTGTTTTTT.

This clonotype was seen a handful of times. The chain is built from TRBV7-9 and TRBJ1-2; D may be TRBD1 (5 bases). V lost 1 base and J lost 6, with 18 bases in between. Germline V gene data show CDR1 as SEHNR and CDR2 as FQNEAQ (reference sequence). CDR3 length: 16 residues. The CDR3 nucleotides read TGTGCCAGCAGCTTAGTTGCCGGCAGGGTTCAAAATGGCTACACCTTC. Its translation: CASSLVAGRVQNGYTF.

A few counts support this clonotype. The CDR3 reads CASSPIAGLAGGKEQFF. CDR3 coding DNA: TGTGCCAGCAGCCCTATAGCGGGACTAGCGGGAGGCAAGGAGCAGTTCTTC. The V and J genes are TRBV11-2 and TRBJ2-1; 15 bases match TRBD2. From germline, CDR1 is SGHAT and CDR2 FQNNGV. V gave up 5 bases and J gave up 10 bases; unmatched junction bases: 12. CDR3 length: 17 amino acids. Variable domain in full (rest from reference TRBV11-2 and TRBJ2-1): EAGVAQSPRYKIIEKRQSVAFWCNPISGHATLYWYQQILGQGPKLLIQFQNNGVVDDSQLPKDRFSAERLKGVDSTLKIQPAKLEDSAVYLCASSPIAGLAGGKEQFFGPGTRLTVL.